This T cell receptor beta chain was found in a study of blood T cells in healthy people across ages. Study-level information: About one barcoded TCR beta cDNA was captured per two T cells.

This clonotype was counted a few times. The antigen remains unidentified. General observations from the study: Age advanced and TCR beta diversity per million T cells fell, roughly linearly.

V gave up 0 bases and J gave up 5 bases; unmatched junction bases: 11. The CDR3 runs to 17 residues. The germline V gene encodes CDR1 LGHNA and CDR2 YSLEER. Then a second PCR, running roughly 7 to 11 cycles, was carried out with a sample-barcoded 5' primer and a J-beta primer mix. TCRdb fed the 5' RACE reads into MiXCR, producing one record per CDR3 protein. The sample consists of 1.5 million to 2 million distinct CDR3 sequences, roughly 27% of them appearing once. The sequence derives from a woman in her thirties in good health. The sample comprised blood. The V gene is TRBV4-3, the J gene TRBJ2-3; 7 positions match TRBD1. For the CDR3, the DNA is TGCGCCAGCAGCCAAGATTCTAGGGGGCAGGGGGAAGATACGCAGTATTTT. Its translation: CASSQDSRGQGEDTQYF.